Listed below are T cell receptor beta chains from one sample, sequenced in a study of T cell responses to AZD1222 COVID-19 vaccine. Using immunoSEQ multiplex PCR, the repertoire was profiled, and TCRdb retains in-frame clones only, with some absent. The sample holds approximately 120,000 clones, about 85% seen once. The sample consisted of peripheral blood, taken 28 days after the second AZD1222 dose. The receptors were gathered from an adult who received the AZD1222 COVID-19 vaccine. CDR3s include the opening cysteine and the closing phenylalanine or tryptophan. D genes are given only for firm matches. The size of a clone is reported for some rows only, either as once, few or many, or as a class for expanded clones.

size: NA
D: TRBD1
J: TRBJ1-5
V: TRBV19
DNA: TGTGCCAGTAGTATAAGTGGACAGGCCGGTCAGCCCCAGCATTTT
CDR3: CASSISGQAGQPQHF

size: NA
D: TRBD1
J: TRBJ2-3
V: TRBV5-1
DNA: TGCGCCAGCAGCTGGAGGGGTCAGGGGGCCTCCACAGATACGCAGTATTTT
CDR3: CASSWRGQGASTDTQYF

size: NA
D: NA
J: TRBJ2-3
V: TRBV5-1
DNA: TGCGCCAGCACCATGGACGCGGATACGCAGTATTTT
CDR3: CASTMDADTQYF

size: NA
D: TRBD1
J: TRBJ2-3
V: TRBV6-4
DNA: TGTGCCAGCAGTGACTCGTTTGAACCCGGGACAGGGATTGCAGATACGCAGTATTTT
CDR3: CASSDSFEPGTGIADTQYF

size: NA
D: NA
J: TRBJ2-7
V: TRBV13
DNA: TGTGCCAGCAGCTTAGAAGGGGGCCGGGAGGGGCAGTACTTC
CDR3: CASSLEGGREGQYF

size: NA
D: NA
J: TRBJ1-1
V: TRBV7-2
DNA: TGTGCCAGCAGCTTAGAAGGGGTAGCCACTGAAGCTTTCTTT
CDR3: CASSLEGVATEAFF

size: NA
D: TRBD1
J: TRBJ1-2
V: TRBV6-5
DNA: TGTGCCAGCCAAAGTTTAGGAGACAGGGTCGGCTACACCTTC
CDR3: CASQSLGDRVGYTF

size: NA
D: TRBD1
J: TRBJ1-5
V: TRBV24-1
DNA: TGTGCCACCAGTGAGAGCGACAGGGGAACTCAGCCCCAGCATTTT
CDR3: CATSESDRGTQPQHF

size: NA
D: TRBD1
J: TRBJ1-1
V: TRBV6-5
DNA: TGTGCCAGCAGCTCCGGGACAGGGGTCTTGTATGCTTTCTTT
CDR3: CASSSGTGVLYAFF

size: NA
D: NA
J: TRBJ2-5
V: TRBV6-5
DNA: TGTGCCAGCTCGTGGGAGACCCAGTACTTC
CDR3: CASSWETQYF

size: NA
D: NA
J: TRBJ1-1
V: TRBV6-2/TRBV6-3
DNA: TGTGCCAGCAGCGGCCCAAGTCACACTGAAGCTTTCTTT
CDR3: CASSGPSHTEAFF

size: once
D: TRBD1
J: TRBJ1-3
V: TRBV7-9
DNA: TGTGCCAGCAGCTTACTGGCAGGGGGCGCGAACACCATATATTTT
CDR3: CASSLLAGGANTIYF

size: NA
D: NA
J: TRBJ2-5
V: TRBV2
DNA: TGTGCCAGCAGTGAATTCGGTTTTACCCAAGAGACCCAGTACTTC
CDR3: CASSEFGFTQETQYF

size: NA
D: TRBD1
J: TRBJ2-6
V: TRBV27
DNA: TGTGCCAGCAGTTGGACAGGTACCTCTGGGGCCAACGTCCTGACTTTC
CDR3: CASSWTGTSGANVLTF

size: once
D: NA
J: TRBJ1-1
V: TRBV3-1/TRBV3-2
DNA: TGTGCCAGCAGCCAAGATATTCGCAGTTTCATGAACACTGAAGCTTTCTTT
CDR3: CASSQDIRSFMNTEAFF

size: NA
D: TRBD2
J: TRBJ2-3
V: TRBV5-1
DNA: TGCGCCAGCAGCTTTAGCGGGCGAGACACAGATACGCAGTATTTT
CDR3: CASSFSGRDTDTQYF

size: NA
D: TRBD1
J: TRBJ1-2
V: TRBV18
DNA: TGTGCCAGCTCAGACGGACAGGTCTATGGCTACACCTTC
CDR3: CASSDGQVYGYTF

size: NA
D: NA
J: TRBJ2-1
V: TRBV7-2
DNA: TGTGCCAGCAGCCTAACGGGCCCAGCAGACTACAATGAGCAGTTCTTC
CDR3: CASSLTGPADYNEQFF

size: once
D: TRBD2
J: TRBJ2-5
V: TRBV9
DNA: TGTGCCAGCAGCGTAGCGGGGGGGTACCAAGAGACCCAGTACTTC
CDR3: CASSVAGGYQETQYF

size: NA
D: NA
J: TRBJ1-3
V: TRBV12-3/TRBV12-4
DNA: TGTGCCAGCAGTTTAGGGTATGGAAACACCATATATTTT
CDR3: CASSLGYGNTIYF